One TCR beta chain is described in this entry. TCRdb keeps only in-frame clones here, not all; method: immunoSEQ multiplex PCR. The sample has hundreds of thousands of clones, around 84% seen once. Enrollees, roughly 18 to 90 years old, lived in 24 US areas. The study assigned cohorts using participant-reported clinical history. Within the 2 weeks before study entry, each person in the exposed group met a COVID-19 case. The sample originates from a study of blood T cell repertoires in COVID-19. For the study at large: The cDNA or gDNA used as material had been derived from T cells, B-cell-depleted T cells, or PBMCs.

After removal of 8 bases from V and 8 bases from J, the junction contained 15 bases not matched to a gene. This CDR3 has 15 amino acids. Germline V gene sequence: CDR1 SNHLY, CDR2 FYNNEI. V is TRBV2 and J is TRBJ2-7, with 10 bases matching TRBD2. This clonotype was obtained from a man between 40 and 49 years old who had been exposed to COVID-19. The sample consisted of PBMCs or T cells enriched from blood (not recorded which). The CDR3 DNA reads TGTGCCAGCGGGAGAGGGCTAGCGGGAGATCCCCAGCAGTACTTC. This gives the protein CASGRGLAGDPQQYF.